This TCR beta chain comes out of a study of T cells of healthy individuals. This clonotype was recorded many times. TCRdb re-derived calls from the 5' RACE reads in MiXCR, one entry per CDR3 protein. The data contain about 40,000 distinct CDR3 sequences, more than 4.5% of them singletons. This TCR came from a human donor in good health.

The CDR3 region is CASSQTGAGPGANVLTF. Here the CDR3 DNA reads TGTGCCAGCAGCCAGACGGGCGCAGGACCTGGGGCCAACGTCCTGACTTTC. This chain joins TRBV5-4 and TRBJ2-6; D gene ambiguous. Germline V lookup: CDR1 SGHNT, CDR2 YYREEE (reference sequence). V was trimmed by 4 bases and J by 2 bases, leaving 16 bases between them. The CDR3 runs to 17 residues.